This TCR beta chain was identified in a study of blood T cell repertoires in COVID-19. As processed by the authors: Estimates of nucleated cell counts were drawn from the amplification of reference gene primers. Libraries were prepared by immunoSEQ multiplex PCR; TCRdb keeps only in-frame clonotypes and omits some of them. V, J and clone size reflect that table, while D and trimming were determined from the DNA. The data contain 150,000 to 200,000 clones, around 73% of them seen just once; the ten biggest clones take up 17%. Germline assignment: CDR1 MDHEN and CDR2 SYDVKM. This CDR3 contains 17 residues. Trimming took 3 bases from V and 2 from J; bases not matched to a gene: 6. The study drew participants aged roughly 18 to 95 years from 24 US areas. Each participant's cohort was designated according to participant-reported clinical history.

The sample was PBMCs or T cells enriched from blood (not recorded which). The chain links TRBV28 to TRBJ2-6; 8 nucleotides line up with TRBD1. The receptor was derived from a woman between 50 and 59 years old who had recovered from COVID-19. The CDR3 loop is CASSLSTGGPGANVLTF. In DNA, the CDR3 is TGTGCCAGCAGTTTGTCTACAGGGGGTCCTGGGGCCAACGTCCTGACTTTC.